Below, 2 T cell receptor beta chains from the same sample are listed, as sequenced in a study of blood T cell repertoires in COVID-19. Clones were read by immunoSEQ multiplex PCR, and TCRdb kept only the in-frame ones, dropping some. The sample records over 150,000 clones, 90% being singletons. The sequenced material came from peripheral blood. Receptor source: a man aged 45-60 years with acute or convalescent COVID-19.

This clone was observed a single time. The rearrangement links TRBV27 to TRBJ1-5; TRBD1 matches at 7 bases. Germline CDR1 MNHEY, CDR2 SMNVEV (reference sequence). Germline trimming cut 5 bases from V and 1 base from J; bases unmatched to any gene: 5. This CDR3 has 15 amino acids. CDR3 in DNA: TGTGCCAGCAGTGACAGGGATGGGAGCAATCAGCCCCAGCATTTT. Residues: CASSDRDGSNQPQHF.

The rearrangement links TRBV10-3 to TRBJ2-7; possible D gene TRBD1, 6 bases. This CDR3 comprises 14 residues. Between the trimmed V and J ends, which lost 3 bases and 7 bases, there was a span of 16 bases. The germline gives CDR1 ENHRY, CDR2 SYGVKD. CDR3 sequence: CAISDNQGWGEQYF. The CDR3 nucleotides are TGTGCCATCAGTGATAACCAGGGGTGGGGGGAGCAGTACTTC.